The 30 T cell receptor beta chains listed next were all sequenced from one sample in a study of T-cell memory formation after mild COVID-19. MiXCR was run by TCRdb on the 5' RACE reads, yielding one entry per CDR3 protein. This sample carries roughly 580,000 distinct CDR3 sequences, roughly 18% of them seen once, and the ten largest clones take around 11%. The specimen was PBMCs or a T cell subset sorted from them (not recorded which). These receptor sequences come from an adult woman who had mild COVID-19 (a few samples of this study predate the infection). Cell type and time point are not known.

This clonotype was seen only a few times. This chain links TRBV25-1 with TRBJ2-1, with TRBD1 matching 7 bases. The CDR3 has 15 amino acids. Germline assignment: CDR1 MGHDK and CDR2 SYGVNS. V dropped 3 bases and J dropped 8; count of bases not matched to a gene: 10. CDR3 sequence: CASSDWGRGTDEQFF. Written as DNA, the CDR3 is TGTGCCAGCAGTGATTGGGGCAGGGGGACGGATGAGCAGTTCTTC.

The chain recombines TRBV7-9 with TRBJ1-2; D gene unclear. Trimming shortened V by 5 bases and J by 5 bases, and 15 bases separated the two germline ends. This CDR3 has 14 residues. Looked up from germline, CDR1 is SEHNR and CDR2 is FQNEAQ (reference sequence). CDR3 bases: TGTGCCAGCAGCGCCCCCGGGAGAACTTATGGCTACACCTTC. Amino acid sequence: CASSAPGRTYGYTF.

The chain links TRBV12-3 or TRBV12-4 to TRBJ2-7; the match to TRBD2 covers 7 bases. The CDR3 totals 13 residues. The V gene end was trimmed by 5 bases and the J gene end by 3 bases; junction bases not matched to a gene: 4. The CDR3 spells CASSTGLDYEQYF. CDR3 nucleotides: TGTGCCAGCAGTACCGGACTAGACTACGAGCAGTACTTC.

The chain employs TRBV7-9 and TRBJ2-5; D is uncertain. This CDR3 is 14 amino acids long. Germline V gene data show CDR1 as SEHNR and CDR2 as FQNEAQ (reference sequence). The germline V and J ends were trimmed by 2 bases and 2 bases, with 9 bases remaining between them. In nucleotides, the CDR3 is TGTGCCAGCAGCTTATTCGGGCCACAAGAGACCCAGTACTTC. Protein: CASSLFGPQETQYF.

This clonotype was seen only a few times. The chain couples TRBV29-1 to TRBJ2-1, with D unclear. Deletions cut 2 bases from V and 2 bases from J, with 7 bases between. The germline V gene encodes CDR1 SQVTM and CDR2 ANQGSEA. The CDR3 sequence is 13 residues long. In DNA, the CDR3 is TGCAGCGTTGAACAGGCAACCTACAATGAGCAGTTCTTC. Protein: CSVEQATYNEQFF.

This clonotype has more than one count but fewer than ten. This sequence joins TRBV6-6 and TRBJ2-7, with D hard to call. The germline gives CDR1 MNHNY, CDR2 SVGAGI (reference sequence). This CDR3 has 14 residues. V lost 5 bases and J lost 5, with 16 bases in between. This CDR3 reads CASSQDSGRHEQYF. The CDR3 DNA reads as TGTGCCAGCAGTCAAGACTCCGGCCGGCACGAGCAGTACTTC.

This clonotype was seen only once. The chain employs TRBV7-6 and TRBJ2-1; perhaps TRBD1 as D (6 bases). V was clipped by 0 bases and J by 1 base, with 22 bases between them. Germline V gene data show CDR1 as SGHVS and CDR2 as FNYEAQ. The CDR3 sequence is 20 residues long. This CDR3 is CASSLAFWNTGTKSYNEQFF. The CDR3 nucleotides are TGTGCCAGCAGCTTAGCGTTCTGGAACACCGGGACAAAGTCCTACAATGAGCAGTTCTTC. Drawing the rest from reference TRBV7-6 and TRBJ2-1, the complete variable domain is GAGVSQSPRYKVTKRGQDVALRCDPISGHVSLYWYRQALGQGPEFLTYFNYEAQQDKSGLPNDRFSAERPEGSISTLTIQRTEQRDSAMYRCASSLAFWNTGTKSYNEQFFGPGTRLTVL.

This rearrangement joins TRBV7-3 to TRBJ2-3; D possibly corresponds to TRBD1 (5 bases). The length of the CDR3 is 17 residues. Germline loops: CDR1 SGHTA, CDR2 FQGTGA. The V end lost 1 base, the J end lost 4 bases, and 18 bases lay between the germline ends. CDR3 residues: CASSLRAGQLGADTQYF. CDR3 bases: TGTGCCAGCAGCTTAAGAGCAGGGCAGTTAGGCGCAGATACGCAGTATTTT.

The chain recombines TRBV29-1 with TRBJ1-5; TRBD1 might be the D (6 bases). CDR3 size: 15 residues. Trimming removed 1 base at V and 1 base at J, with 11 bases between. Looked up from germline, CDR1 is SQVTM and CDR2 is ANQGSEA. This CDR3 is CSVEVSGASNQPQHF. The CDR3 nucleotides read TGCAGCGTTGAAGTCTCAGGGGCGAGCAATCAGCCCCAGCATTTT.

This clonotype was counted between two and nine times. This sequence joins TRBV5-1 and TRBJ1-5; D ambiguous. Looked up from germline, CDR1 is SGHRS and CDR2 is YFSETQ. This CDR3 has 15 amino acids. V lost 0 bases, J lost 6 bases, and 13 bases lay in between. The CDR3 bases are TGCGCCAGCAGCTTGGATCCGGGCTCGAGTCAGCCCCAGCATTTT. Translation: CASSLDPGSSQPQHF.

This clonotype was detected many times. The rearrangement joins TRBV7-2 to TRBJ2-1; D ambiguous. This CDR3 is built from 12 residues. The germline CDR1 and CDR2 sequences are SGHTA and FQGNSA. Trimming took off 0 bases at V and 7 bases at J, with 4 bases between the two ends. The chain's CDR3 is CASSLALNEQFF. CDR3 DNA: TGTGCCAGCAGCTTAGCTCTTAATGAGCAGTTCTTC.

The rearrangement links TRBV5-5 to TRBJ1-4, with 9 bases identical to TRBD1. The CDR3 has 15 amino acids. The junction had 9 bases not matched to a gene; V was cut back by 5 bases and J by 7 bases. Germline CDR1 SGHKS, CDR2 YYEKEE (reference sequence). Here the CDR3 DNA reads TGTGCCAGCAGTTGGGACAGGGCGCCATCTGAAAAACTGTTTTTT. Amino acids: CASSWDRAPSEKLFF.

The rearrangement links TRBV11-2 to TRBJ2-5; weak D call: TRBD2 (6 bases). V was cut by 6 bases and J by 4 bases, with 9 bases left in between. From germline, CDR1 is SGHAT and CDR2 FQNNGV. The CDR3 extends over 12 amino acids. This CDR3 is CASRVRGETQYF. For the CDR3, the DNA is TGTGCCAGCAGGGTGCGGGGAGAGACCCAGTACTTC.

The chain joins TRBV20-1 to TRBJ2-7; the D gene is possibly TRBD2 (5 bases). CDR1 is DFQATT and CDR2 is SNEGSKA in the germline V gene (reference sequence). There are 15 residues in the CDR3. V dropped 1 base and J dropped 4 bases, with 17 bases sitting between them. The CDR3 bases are TGCAGTGCTAGAGGGGAGAGCGCGAGGAGTTACGAGCAGTACTTC. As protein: CSARGESARSYEQYF.

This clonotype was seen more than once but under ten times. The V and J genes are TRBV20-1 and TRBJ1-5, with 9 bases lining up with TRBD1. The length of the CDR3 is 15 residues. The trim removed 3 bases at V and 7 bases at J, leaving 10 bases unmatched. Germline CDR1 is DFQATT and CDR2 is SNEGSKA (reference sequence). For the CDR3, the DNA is TGCAGTGCTAGGGCCGCCGGGACAGGGTGGCAGCCCCAGCATTTT. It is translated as CSARAAGTGWQPQHF.

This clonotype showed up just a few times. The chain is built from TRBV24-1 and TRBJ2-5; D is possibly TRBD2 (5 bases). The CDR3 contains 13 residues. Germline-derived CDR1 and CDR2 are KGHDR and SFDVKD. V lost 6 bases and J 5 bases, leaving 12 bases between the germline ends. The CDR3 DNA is TGTGCCACCAGTACACCGGGAATGGAGACCCAGTACTTC. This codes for CATSTPGMETQYF.

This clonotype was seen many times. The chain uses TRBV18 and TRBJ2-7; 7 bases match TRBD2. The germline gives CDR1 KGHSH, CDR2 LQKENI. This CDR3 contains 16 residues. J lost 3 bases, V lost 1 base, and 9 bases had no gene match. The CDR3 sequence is CASSPRQSGDYYEQYF. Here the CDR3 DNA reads TGTGCCAGCTCACCACGGCAATCCGGGGACTACTACGAGCAGTACTTC.

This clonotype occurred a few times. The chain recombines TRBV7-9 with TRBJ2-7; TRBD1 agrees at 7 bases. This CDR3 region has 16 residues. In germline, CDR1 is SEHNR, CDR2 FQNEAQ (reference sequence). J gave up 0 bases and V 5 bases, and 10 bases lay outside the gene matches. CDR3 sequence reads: CASSNGRDSSSYEQYF. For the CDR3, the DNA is TGTGCCAGCAGCAATGGCCGGGACAGTAGCTCCTACGAGCAGTACTTC.

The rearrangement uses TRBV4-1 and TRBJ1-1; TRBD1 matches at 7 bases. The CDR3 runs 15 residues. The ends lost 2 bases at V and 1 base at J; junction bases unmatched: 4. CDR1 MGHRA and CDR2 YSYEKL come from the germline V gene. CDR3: CASSQNRGANTEAFF. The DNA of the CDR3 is TGCGCCAGCAGCCAAAACAGGGGAGCGAACACTGAAGCTTTCTTT.

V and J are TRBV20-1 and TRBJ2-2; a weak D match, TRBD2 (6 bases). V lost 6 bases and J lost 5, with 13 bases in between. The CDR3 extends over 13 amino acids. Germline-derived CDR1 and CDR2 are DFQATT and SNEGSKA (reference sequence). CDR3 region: CSARRRETGELFF. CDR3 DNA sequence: TGCAGTGCCAGGAGGAGGGAGACCGGGGAGCTGTTTTTT.

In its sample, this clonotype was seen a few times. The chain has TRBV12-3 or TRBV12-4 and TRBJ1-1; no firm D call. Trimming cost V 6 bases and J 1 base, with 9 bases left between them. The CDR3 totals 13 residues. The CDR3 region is CASRAVKNTEAFF. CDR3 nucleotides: TGTGCCAGCAGGGCGGTTAAGAACACTGAAGCTTTCTTT.

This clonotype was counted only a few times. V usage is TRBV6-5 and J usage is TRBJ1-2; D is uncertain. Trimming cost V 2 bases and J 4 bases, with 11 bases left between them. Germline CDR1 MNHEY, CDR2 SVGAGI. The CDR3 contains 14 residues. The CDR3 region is CASSYDTLGYGYTF. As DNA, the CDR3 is TGTGCCAGCAGTTACGACACCCTTGGCTATGGCTACACCTTC.

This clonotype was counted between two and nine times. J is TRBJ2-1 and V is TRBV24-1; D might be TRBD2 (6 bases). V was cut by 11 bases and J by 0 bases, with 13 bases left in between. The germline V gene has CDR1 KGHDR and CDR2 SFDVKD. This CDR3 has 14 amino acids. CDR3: CASSDGSSYNEQFF. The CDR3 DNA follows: TGTGCCAGCTCGGACGGGAGCTCCTACAATGAGCAGTTCTTC.

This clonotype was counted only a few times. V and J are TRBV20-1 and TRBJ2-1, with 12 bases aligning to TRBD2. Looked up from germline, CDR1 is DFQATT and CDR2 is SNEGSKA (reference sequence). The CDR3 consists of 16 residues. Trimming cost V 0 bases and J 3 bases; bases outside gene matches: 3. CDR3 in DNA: TGCAGTGCTAGAGACAGACTAGCGGGAGTCTACAATGAGCAGTTCTTC. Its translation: CSARDRLAGVYNEQFF.

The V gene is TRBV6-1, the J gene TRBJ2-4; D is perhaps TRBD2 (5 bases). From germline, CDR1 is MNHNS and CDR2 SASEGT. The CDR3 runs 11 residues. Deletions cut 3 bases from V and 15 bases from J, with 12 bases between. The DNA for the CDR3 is TGTGCCAGCAGTGAGAGGGCCGCGCGGTACTTC. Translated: CASSERAARYF.

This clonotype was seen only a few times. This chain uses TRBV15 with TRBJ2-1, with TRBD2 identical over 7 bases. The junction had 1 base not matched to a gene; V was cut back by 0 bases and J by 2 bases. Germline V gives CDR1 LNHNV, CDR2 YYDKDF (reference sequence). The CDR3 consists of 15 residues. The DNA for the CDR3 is TGTGCCACCAGCAGAGAGGGGGGGGCCTACAATGAGCAGTTCTTC. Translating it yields CATSREGGAYNEQFF.

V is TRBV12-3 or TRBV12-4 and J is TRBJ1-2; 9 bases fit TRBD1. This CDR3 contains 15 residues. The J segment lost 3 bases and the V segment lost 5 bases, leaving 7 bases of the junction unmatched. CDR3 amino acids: CASSRPGQGDYGYTF. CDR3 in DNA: TGTGCCAGCAGTAGACCGGGACAGGGAGACTATGGCTACACCTTC.

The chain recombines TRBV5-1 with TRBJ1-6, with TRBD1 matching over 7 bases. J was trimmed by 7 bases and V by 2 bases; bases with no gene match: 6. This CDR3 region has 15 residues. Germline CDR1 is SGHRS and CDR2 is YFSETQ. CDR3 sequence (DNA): TGCGCCAGCAGCTTAGCAACAGGGGAGAATTCACCCCTCCACTTT. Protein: CASSLATGENSPLHF. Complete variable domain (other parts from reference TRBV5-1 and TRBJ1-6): KAGVTQTPRYLIKTRGQQVTLSCSPISGHRSVSWYQQTPGQGLQFLFEYFSETQRNKGNFPGRFSGRQFSNSRSEMNVSTLELGDSALYLCASSLATGENSPLHFGNGTRLTVT.

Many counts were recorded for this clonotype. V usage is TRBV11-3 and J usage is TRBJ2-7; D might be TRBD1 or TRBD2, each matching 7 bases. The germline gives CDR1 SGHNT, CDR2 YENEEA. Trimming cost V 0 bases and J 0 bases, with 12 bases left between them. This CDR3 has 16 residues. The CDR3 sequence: CASSLEGRGRSYEQYF. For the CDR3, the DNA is TGTGCCAGCAGCTTAGAGGGGAGGGGGCGCTCCTACGAGCAGTACTTC.

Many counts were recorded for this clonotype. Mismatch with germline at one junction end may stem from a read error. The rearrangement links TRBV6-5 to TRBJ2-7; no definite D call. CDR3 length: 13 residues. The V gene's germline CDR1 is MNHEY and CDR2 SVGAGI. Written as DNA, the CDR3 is TGTGCCAGCAGCTACTTTGGCTGGGACGAGCAGTACTTC. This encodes CASSYFGWDEQYF.